The entry below gives a single T cell receptor (beta chain) sequence along with its context. Its antigen is as yet unknown. The sample comes from a study of cytomegalovirus exposure and HLA in healthy donors. Study-wide points: Compared with the roughly 700-donor mean, an Asian-associated ancestry cluster reportedly had fewer N-insertions, according to a later analysis. A few chains tied to CMV proved CMV antigen-specific in vitro. TCR beta chains numbering some 160 were designated cytomegalovirus-associated.

With 3 bases removed from V and 7 bases from J, the gap between germline ends came to 13 bases. The CDR3 runs 13 residues. Germline CDR1 GTSNPN, CDR2 SVGIG (reference sequence). In the PCR, 60 Vbeta and 13 Jbeta primers were used. The method was immunoSEQ multiplex PCR; TCRdb's version includes in-frame clones alone and lacks a portion of them. The data show approximately 170,000 clones, over 75% seen once. The sequence came from a man aged 45 to 65 in good health and CMV-seropositive. The rearrangement uses TRBV30 and TRBJ1-5; D ambiguous. The sample taken for sequencing was PBMCs. The DNA for the CDR3 is TGTGCCTGGAGGTACGGCCCGGGGCAGCCCCAGCATTTT. This gives the protein CAWRYGPGQPQHF.